A single sample is the source of the 13 T cell receptor beta chains below, sequenced in a study of regulatory T cells in long-lasting Graves disease. Construction of the TCR beta libraries employed iRepertoire HTBI primers in conjunction with Arm-PCR of CDR3 regions. TCRdb called the multiplex PCR reads again in MiXCR, with one record for every CDR3 protein. The profile covers 300,000 to 400,000 distinct CDR3 sequences, with 18% appearing a single time and more than 35% taken by the ten largest. As to time point: newly diagnosed GD, antithyroid drugs for less than 3 months. Following extraction of RNA from PBMCs, that RNA was used to make the TCR library. The input for sequencing was peripheral blood mononuclear cells (PBMCs), taken at new diagnosis, from a patient treated with antithyroid drugs. These receptors all stem from a female donor with Graves disease.

The CDR3 reads CASSRRLLAGGKQETQYF. In DNA form, the CDR3 reads TGTGCCAGCAGCCGTCGGTTACTAGCGGGAGGGAAACAAGAGACCCAGTACTTC. The chain carries TRBV12-3 or TRBV12-4 and TRBJ2-5; TRBD2 matches at 13 bases. The CDR3 contains 18 residues. V was clipped by 6 bases and J by 2 bases; unmatched bases: 12.

This clonotype was counted ten times or more. The chain uses TRBV20-1 and TRBJ2-7; 8 bases fit TRBD1. The CDR3 spans 11 residues. Looked up from germline, CDR1 is DFQATT and CDR2 is SNEGSKA (reference sequence). After removal of 5 bases from V and 6 bases from J, the junction contained 3 bases not matched to a gene. For the CDR3, the DNA is TGCAGTGCTCCGACAGGGGCCGAGCAGTACTTC. It specifies CSAPTGAEQYF.

About this clonotype: This sequence may be a read error, since a much larger clone differs from it by one base. The chain recombines TRBV6-2 or TRBV6-3 with TRBJ1-2; D unclear. CDR3 length: 14 residues. Looked up from germline, CDR1 is MNHEY and CDR2 is SVGEGT. CDR3 DNA sequence: TGTGCCAGCAGTTACTCGTTACGGAACTATGGCTACGCCTTC. It translates to CASSYSLRNYGYAF.

This clonotype showed up many times. The chain employs TRBV6-2 or TRBV6-3 and TRBJ2-5; TRBD1 matches 7 bases. The V gene end was trimmed by 7 bases and the J gene end by 3 bases; junction bases not matched to a gene: 8. This CDR3 comprises 14 residues. Germline V gives CDR1 MNHEY, CDR2 SVGEGT. The CDR3 sequence is CASTDRGGEETQYF. The CDR3 DNA reads TGTGCCAGCACCGACCGAGGGGGCGAAGAGACCCAGTACTTC.

This clonotype was seen many times. This chain joins TRBV11-2 and TRBJ2-1; 9 bases are a match to TRBD2. The V gene's germline CDR1 is SGHAT and CDR2 FQNNGV. Trimming at V came to 5 bases and at J to 5 bases, leaving 10 bases not matched to a gene. This CDR3 is built from 16 residues. CDR3 region: CASSRTFSGGHNEQFF. Written as DNA, the CDR3 is TGTGCCAGCAGCCGAACATTTAGCGGGGGACACAATGAGCAGTTCTTC.

This clonotype was observed a few times. The J gene is TRBJ2-7, the V gene TRBV20-1, with 7 bases matching TRBD2. The CDR3 runs 13 residues. Trimming removed 5 bases from V and 1 base from J; junction bases left unmatched: 5. The germline gives CDR1 DFQATT, CDR2 SNEGSKA (reference sequence). Here the CDR3 reads CSAERRESYEQYF. CDR3 sequence (DNA): TGCAGTGCTGAGAGGCGGGAGTCCTACGAGCAGTACTTC.

This sequence joins TRBV7-9 and TRBJ2-7, with D possibly TRBD2 on 6 matching bases. Trimming stripped 3 bases from V and 4 bases from J, with 13 bases between. CDR1 is SEHNR, CDR2 FQNEAQ, per germline (reference sequence). There are 14 residues in the CDR3. The CDR3 DNA reads TGTGCCAGCAGCTTGAGTGGCGGGATTTACGAGCAGTACTTC. Translated, it gives CASSLSGGIYEQYF.

The chain is built from TRBV14 and TRBJ1-1; 7 bases are a match to TRBD1. Germline V gene sequence: CDR1 SGHDN, CDR2 FVKESK. Trimming cost V 5 bases and J 1 base; bases outside gene matches: 13. The CDR3 has 17 residues. The CDR3 region has the DNA TGTGCCAGCAGCTACTTGACAGGGTTGGGGCCGAACACTGAAGCTTTCTTT. The encoded protein is CASSYLTGLGPNTEAFF.

This clonotype was picked up many times. The chain joins TRBV2 to TRBJ2-7; no clear D gene. V lost 5 bases and J 2 bases, leaving 7 bases between the germline ends. CDR3 size: 12 residues. CDR1 is SNHLY and CDR2 is FYNNEI in the germline V gene. The CDR3 DNA reads TGTGCCAGCAGTAGAGTCCCCTACGAGCAGTACTTC. This encodes CASSRVPYEQYF.

Notes on this clonotype: This likely traces to a read error, being one base from a far larger clone. The chain is built from TRBV28 and TRBJ2-4; D not resolved. The CDR3 runs 12 residues. Germline V CDR1 and CDR2: MDHEN, SYDVKM. Trimming pared 6 bases from V and 13 bases from J, leaving 16 bases between. CDR3 nucleotides: TGTGCCAGCAGCCCTAACTCTGATGAGCAGTACTTC. Its protein is CASSPNSDEQYF.

This clonotype came up many times. The genes are TRBV6-2 or TRBV6-3 and TRBJ2-5, with D unclear. Germline V gene sequence: CDR1 MNHEY, CDR2 SVGEGT. The CDR3 is 13 amino acids. Deletions cut 2 bases from V and 5 bases from J, with 9 bases between. In DNA form, the CDR3 reads TGTGCCAGCAGTTACCTCTCGAGGGAGACCCAGTACTTC. Protein sequence: CASSYLSRETQYF.

V and J are TRBV11-2 and TRBJ1-4; 9 positions match TRBD1. Germline V gene sequence: CDR1 SGHAT, CDR2 FQNNGV. CDR3 length: 14 amino acids. The V segment lost 5 bases and the J segment 8 bases; nucleotides outside the gene matches: 6. CDR3 in DNA: TGTGCCAGCAGCCCAGGGACAGGGCGGGAAAAACTGTTTTTT. It translates to CASSPGTGREKLFF.

CDR3 region: CASTAGTGPYEQYF. CDR3 DNA sequence: TGTGCCAGCACCGCCGGGACAGGGCCCTACGAGCAGTACTTC. The chain has TRBV3-1 and TRBJ2-7; 9 bases line up with TRBD1. Germline assignment: CDR1 LGHDT and CDR2 YNNKEL (reference sequence). Germline trimming cut 7 bases from V and 2 bases from J; bases unmatched to any gene: 6. The CDR3 is 14 residues long.